These 15 T cell receptor beta chains came from one sample sequenced in a study of blood T cell repertoires in COVID-19 (TCRdb year 2020). The library was produced with the immunoSEQ multiplex PCR assay. In TCRdb, the immuneACCESS table is reduced to in-frame sequences with V and J assigned. These tables do not hold every clone; where another copy was compared, an unresolved V gene accounts for under half, and the others remain unexplained. The sample table holds hundreds of thousands of clones, of which 85% were seen once. 6% to 9% of the sample rests with the top ten. What was sequenced was peripheral blood. The source of these receptors is a human donor in a cohort sampled during active COVID-19.

The chain uses TRBV5-6 and TRBJ2-7, with 7 nucleotides matching TRBD2. The CDR3 covers 15 residues. The ends lost 2 bases at V and 0 bases at J; junction bases unmatched: 5. Germline CDR1 and CDR2: SGHDT and YYEEEE. The CDR3 DNA follows: TGTGCCAGCAGCTTCGCGGGGGTCGACTCCTACGAGCAGTACTTC. Translated, it gives CASSFAGVDSYEQYF.

The CDR3 region has the DNA TGCGCCAGCAGTGAAAATCCGTCGGTAAGCTCTGAAGCTTTCTTT. The encoded protein is CASSENPSVSSEAFF. The chain uses TRBV10-1 and TRBJ1-1, with no clear D. V shed 3 bases and J shed 6 bases, with 17 bases lying between them. Germline CDR1 is WNHNN and CDR2 is SYGVQD (reference sequence). There are 15 residues in the CDR3.

The chain couples TRBV7-2 to TRBJ1-5; D uncertain. V was trimmed by 2 bases and J by 6 bases, leaving 8 bases between them. The CDR3 has 13 amino acids. Germline CDR1 SGHTA, CDR2 FQGNSA. CDR3 region: CASSLKPPQPQHF. The CDR3 DNA reads as TGTGCCAGCAGCTTAAAGCCCCCTCAGCCCCAGCATTTT. Filled out from reference TRBV7-2 and TRBJ1-5, the complete variable domain reads GAGVSQSPSNKVTEKGKDVELRCDPISGHTALYWYRQSLGQGLEFLIYFQGNSAPDKSGLPSDRFSAERTGGSVSTLTIQRTQQEDSAVYLCASSLKPPQPQHFGDGTRLSIL.

The V call is TRBV6-4, the J call TRBJ2-2, with D possibly matching TRBD2 (6 bases). The CDR3 runs 13 residues. With 6 bases removed from V and 5 bases from J, the gap between germline ends came to 10 bases. In germline, CDR1 is MRHNA, CDR2 SNTAGT. As DNA, the CDR3 is TGTGCCAGCAGAGCGGGTCCTACCGGGGAGCTGTTTTTT. The encoded protein is CASRAGPTGELFF.

The CDR3 region is CASSPGDRGGEKLFF. The CDR3 DNA sequence: TGTGCCAGCAGCCCAGGGGACCGGGGTGGTGAAAAACTGTTTTTT. The chain has TRBV5-6 and TRBJ1-4; maybe TRBD1 (6 bases). The germline CDR1 and CDR2 sequences are SGHDT and YYEEEE. This CDR3 has 15 amino acids. Trimming removed 4 bases from V and 7 bases from J, with 17 bases in between. Using reference TRBV5-6 and TRBJ1-4 for the parts outside the CDR3, the full variable domain is DAGVTQSPTHLIKTRGQQVTLRCSPKSGHDTVSWYQQALGQGPQFIFQYYEEEERQRGNFPDRFSGHQFPNYSSELNVNALLLGDSALYLCASSPGDRGGEKLFFGSGTQLSVL.

The rearrangement links TRBV7-9 to TRBJ1-2, with D hard to call. The CDR3 length is 14 residues. Between the trimmed V and J ends, which lost 5 bases and 8 bases, there was a span of 18 bases. Per germline, CDR1 SEHNR and CDR2 FQNEAQ (reference sequence). DNA of the CDR3: TGTGCCAGCAGCATCCCCCCGGGAGAGAAGGGCTACACCTTC. Its protein product is CASSIPPGEKGYTF.

The rearrangement links TRBV24-1 to TRBJ2-3; 12 nucleotides match TRBD2. Germline trimming cut 2 bases from V and 7 bases from J; bases unmatched to any gene: 3. Germline CDR1 and CDR2: KGHDR and SFDVKD. There are 15 residues in the CDR3. The DNA for the CDR3 is TGTGCCACCAGTGATTCTAGCGGGGGGGTCTATACGCAGTATTTT. It codes for CATSDSSGGVYTQYF.

J is TRBJ1-6 and V is TRBV9; no firm D call. The CDR3 runs to 13 residues. Trimming stripped 0 bases from V and 9 bases from J, with 7 bases between. Germline V gives CDR1 SGDLS, CDR2 YYNGEE. CDR3 sequence reads: CASSVGPFSPLHF. For the CDR3, the DNA is TGTGCCAGCAGCGTAGGTCCCTTTTCACCCCTCCACTTT. Variable domain in full (rest from reference TRBV9 and TRBJ1-6): DSGVTQTPKHLITATGQRVTLRCSPRSGDLSVYWYQQSLDQGLQFLIQYYNGEERAKGNILERFSAQQFPDLHSELNLSSLELGDSALYFCASSVGPFSPLHFGNGTRLTVT.

The chain combines TRBV27 with TRBJ2-7, with D possibly TRBD1 on 6 matching bases. CDR1 and CDR2 from the germline V gene are MNHEY and SMNVEV (reference sequence). The germline V and J ends were trimmed by 5 bases and 3 bases, with 14 bases remaining between them. The CDR3 is made up of 14 amino acids. Here the CDR3 reads CASSRTKGVYEQYF. Here the CDR3 DNA reads TGTGCCAGCAGTCGCACGAAGGGGGTCTACGAGCAGTACTTC.

The chain recombines TRBV9 with TRBJ2-1; a weak D match, TRBD1 (5 bases). Germline V gene sequence: CDR1 SGDLS, CDR2 YYNGEE. Trimming took off 1 base at V and 0 bases at J, with 8 bases between the two ends. This CDR3 is built from 15 residues. The CDR3 DNA sequence: TGTGCCAGCAGCGTACAGGGAAGCTCCTACAATGAGCAGTTCTTC. Protein sequence: CASSVQGSSYNEQFF.

In this sample, this clone turned up once. The V and J genes are TRBV14 and TRBJ1-1; TRBD1 might be the D (5 bases). The V gene's germline CDR1 is SGHDN and CDR2 FVKESK. The CDR3 runs 15 residues. Trimming took off 1 base at V and 0 bases at J, with 9 bases between the two ends. The CDR3 spells CASSQVQDMNTEAFF. The CDR3 DNA reads TGTGCCAGCAGCCAAGTACAGGATATGAACACTGAAGCTTTCTTT.

J is TRBJ1-1 and V is TRBV18; tentative D call: TRBD1 (5 bases). The V end was cut by 0 bases, the J end by 0 bases, with 14 bases between. Looked up from germline, CDR1 is KGHSH and CDR2 is LQKENI. CDR3 size: 17 residues. The chain's CDR3 is CASSPPNGHFMNTEAFF. CDR3 in DNA: TGTGCCAGCTCACCACCGAACGGACACTTCATGAACACTGAAGCTTTCTTT. Full variable domain (remainder filled in from reference TRBV18 and TRBJ1-1): NAGVMQNPRHLVRRRGQEARLRCSPMKGHSHVYWYRQLPEEGLKFMVYLQKENIIDESGMPKERFSAEFPKEGPSILRIQQVVRGDSAAYFCASSPPNGHFMNTEAFFGQGTRLTVV.

This clone appeared a single time. V gene TRBV7-2 combines with J gene TRBJ2-7, with D maybe TRBD2 (6 bases). Germline V gives CDR1 SGHTA, CDR2 FQGNSA. This CDR3 spans 12 amino acids. The V and J ends lost 4 bases and 6 bases respectively, with 10 bases between them. CDR3 nucleotide sequence: TGTGCCAGCAGCTGGGGCGGGGCCGAGCAGTACTTC. Translated: CASSWGGAEQYF.

The chain has TRBV7-3 and TRBJ2-3, with 10 bases identical to TRBD2. The CDR3 consists of 17 residues. Germline V gene sequence: CDR1 SGHTA, CDR2 FQGTGA. Trimming cost V 6 bases and J 2 bases; bases outside gene matches: 11. The CDR3 DNA sequence: TGTGCCAGCAGTTCGTGGGCACTAGCGGGGACCACAGATACGCAGTATTTT. Residues: CASSSWALAGTTDTQYF. Variable domain in full (rest from reference TRBV7-3 and TRBJ2-3): GAGVSQTPSNKVTEKGKYVELRCDPISGHTALYWYRQSLGQGPEFLIYFQGTGAADDSGLPNDRFFAVRPEGSVSTLKIQRTERGDSAVYLCASSSWALAGTTDTQYFGPGTRLTVL.

The chain uses TRBV19 and TRBJ1-2; D might be TRBD1 (6 bases). This CDR3 comprises 14 residues. V lost 2 bases to trimming and J lost 4 bases, with 11 bases between them. Germline-derived CDR1 and CDR2 are LNHDA and SQIVND (reference sequence). CDR3 sequence (DNA): TGTGCCAGTAGTATAAAAGGACAGTTCTATGGCTACACCTTC. Protein: CASSIKGQFYGYTF.